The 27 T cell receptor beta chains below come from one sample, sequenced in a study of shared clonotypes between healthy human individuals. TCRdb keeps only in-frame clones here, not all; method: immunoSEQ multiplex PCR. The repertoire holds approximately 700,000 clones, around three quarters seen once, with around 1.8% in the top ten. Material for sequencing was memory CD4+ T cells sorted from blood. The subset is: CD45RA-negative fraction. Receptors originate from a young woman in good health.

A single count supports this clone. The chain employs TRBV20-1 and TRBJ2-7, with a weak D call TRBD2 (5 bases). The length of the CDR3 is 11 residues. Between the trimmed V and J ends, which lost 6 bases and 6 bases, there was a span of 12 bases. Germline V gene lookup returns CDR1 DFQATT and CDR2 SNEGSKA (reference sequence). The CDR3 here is CSASTRREQYF. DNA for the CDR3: TGCAGTGCGAGTACTAGGCGCGAGCAGTACTTC.

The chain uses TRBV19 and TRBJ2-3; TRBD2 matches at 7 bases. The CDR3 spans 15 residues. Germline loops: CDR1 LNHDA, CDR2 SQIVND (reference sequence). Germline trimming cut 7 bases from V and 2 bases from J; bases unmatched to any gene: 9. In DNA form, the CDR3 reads TGTGCCAGTACAAGGGCTAGCGGCTTCACAGATACGCAGTATTTT. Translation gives CASTRASGFTDTQYF.

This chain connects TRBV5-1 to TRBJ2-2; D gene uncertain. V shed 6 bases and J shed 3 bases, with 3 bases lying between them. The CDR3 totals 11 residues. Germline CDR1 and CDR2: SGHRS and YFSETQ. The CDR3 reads CASTDTGELFF. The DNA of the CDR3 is TGCGCCAGCACCGACACCGGGGAGCTGTTTTTT.

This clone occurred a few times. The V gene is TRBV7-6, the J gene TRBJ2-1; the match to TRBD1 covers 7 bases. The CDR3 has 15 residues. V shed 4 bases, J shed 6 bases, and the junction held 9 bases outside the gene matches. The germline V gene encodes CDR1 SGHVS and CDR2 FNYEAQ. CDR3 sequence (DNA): TGTGCCAGCAGCTCTTGGACAGGAATCTTCAATGAGCAGTTCTTC. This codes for CASSSWTGIFNEQFF.

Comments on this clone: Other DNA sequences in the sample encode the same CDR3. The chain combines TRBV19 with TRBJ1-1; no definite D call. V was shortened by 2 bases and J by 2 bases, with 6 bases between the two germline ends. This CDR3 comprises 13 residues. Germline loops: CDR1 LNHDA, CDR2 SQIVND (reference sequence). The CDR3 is CASSISKNTEAFF. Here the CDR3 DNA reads TGTGCCAGTAGTATAAGCAAAAACACTGAAGCTTTCTTT.

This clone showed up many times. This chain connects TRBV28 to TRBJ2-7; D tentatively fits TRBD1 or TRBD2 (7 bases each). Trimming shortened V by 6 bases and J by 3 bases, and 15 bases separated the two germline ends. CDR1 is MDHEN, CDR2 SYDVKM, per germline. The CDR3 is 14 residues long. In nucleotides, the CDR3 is TGTGCCAGCAGGGGAGGGGGCAATTTCTACGAGCAGTACTTC. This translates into CASRGGGNFYEQYF. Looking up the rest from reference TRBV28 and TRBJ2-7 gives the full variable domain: DVKVTQSSRYLVKRTGEKVFLECVQDMDHENMFWYRQDPGLGLRLIYFSYDVKMKEKGDIPEGYSVSREKKERFSLILESASTNQTSMYLCASRGGGNFYEQYFGPGTRLTVT.

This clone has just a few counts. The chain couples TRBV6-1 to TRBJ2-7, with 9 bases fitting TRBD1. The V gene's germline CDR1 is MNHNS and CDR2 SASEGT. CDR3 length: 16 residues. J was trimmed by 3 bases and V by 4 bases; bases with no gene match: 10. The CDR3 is CASSAIWGQGSYEQYF. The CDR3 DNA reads TGTGCCAGCAGTGCCATATGGGGACAGGGAAGCTACGAGCAGTACTTC.

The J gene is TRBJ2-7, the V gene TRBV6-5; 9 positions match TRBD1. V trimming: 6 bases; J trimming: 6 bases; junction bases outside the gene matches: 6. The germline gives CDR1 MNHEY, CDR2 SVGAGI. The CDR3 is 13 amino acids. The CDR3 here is CASRRTGELEQYF. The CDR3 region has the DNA TGTGCCAGCAGACGGACAGGGGAACTCGAGCAGTACTTC.

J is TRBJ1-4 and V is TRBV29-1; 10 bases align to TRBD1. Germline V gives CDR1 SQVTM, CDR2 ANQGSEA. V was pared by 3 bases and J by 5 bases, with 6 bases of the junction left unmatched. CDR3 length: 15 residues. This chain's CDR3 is CSVDDRGLGNEKLFF. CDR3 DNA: TGCAGCGTTGATGACAGGGGGCTCGGGAATGAAAAACTGTTTTTT.

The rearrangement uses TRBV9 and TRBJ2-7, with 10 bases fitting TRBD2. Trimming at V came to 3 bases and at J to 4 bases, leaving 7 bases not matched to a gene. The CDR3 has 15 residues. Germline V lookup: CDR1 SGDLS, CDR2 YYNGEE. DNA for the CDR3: TGTGCCAGCAGCGCTGGTAGCGGGAGGAGTTACGAGCAGTACTTC. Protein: CASSAGSGRSYEQYF.

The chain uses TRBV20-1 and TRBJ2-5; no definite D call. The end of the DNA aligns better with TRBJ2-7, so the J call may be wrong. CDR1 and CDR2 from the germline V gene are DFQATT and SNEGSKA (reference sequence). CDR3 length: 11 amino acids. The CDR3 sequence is CSADSSYEQYF. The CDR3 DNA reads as TGCAGTGCTGACTCCTCCTACGAGCAGTACTTC.

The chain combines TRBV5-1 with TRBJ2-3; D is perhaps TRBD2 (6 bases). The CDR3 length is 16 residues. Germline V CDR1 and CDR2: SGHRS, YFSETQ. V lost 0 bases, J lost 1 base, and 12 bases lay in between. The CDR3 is CASSLAGGEGTDTQYF. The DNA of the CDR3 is TGCGCCAGCAGCTTGGCCGGGGGAGAAGGCACAGATACGCAGTATTTT.

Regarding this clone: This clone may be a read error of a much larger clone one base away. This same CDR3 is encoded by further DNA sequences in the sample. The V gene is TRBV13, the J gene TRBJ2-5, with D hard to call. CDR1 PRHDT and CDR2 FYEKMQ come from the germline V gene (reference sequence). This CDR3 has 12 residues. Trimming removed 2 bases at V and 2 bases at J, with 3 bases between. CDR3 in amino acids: CASSLRQETQYF. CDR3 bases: TGTGCCAGCAGCTTAAGGCAAGAGACCCAGTACTTC.

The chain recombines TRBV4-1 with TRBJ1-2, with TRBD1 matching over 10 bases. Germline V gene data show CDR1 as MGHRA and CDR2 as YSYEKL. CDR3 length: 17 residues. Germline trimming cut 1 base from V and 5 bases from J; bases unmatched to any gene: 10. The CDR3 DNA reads TGCGCCAGCAGCCAAGGGACAGGGGGGTACTTCTCTTATGGCTACACCTTC. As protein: CASSQGTGGYFSYGYTF.

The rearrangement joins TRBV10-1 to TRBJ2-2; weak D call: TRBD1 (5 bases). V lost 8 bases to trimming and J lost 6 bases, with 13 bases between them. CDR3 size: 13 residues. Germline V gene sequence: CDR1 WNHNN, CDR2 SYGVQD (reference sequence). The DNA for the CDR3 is TGCGCCAGCGGACAAGAAGGGGCCGGGGAGCTGTTTTTT. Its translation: CASGQEGAGELFF.

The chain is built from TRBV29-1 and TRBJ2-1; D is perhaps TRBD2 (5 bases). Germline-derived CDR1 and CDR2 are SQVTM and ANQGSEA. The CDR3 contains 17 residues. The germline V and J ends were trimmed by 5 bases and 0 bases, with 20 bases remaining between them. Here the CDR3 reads CSVCFPNMGSSYNEQFF. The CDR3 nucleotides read TGCAGCGTTTGTTTCCCTAACATGGGGAGCTCCTACAATGAGCAGTTCTTC.

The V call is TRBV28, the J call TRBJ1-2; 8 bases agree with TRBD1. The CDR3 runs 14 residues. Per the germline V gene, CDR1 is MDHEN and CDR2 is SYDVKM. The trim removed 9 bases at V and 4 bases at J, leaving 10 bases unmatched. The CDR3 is CASLRQGLGYGYTF. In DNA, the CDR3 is TGTGCCAGTCTTAGACAGGGGCTTGGCTATGGCTACACCTTC.

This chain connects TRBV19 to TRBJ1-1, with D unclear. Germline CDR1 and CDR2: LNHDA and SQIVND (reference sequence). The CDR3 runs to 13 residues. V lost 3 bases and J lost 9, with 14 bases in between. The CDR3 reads CASSIVETRKAFF. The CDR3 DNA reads TGTGCCAGTAGTATCGTGGAGACGCGGAAAGCTTTCTTT.

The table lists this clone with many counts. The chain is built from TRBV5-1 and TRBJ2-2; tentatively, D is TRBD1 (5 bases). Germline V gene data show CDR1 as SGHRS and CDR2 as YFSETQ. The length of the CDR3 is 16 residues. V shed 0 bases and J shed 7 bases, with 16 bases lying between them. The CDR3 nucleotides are TGCGCCAGCAGCTTGGCCCTAGGGGCTAACCTCGGGGAGCTGTTTTTT. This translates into CASSLALGANLGELFF.

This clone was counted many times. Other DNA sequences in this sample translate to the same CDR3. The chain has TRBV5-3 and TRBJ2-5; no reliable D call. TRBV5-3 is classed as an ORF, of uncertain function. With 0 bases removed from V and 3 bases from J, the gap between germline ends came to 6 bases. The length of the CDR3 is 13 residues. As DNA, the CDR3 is TGTGCCAGAAGCTTGGTAGGGAAAGAGACCCAGTACTTC. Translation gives CARSLVGKETQYF.

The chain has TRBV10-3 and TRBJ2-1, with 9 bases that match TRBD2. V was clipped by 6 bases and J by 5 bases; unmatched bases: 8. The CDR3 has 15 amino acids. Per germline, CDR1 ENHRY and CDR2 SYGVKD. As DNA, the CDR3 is TGTGCCATCAGAACCGGGACTAGCTTTCACAATGAGCAGTTCTTC. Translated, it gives CAIRTGTSFHNEQFF.

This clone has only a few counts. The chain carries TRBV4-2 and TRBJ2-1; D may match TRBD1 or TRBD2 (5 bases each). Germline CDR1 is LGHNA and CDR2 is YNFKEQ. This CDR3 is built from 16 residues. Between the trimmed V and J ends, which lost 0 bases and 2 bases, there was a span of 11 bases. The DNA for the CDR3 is TGTGCCAGCAGCCAAGATCGGACGGGGCCCTACAATGAGCAGTTCTTC. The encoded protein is CASSQDRTGPYNEQFF.

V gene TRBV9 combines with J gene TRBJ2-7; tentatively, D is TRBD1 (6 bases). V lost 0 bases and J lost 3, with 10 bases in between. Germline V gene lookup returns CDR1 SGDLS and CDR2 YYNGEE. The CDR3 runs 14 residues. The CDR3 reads CASSVGIQGYEQYF. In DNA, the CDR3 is TGTGCCAGCAGCGTAGGCATACAGGGCTACGAGCAGTACTTC.

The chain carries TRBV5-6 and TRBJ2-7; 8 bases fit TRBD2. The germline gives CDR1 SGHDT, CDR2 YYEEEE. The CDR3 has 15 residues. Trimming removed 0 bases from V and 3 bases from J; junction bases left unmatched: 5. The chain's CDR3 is CASSLGSAGGYEQYF. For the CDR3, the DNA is TGTGCCAGCAGCTTGGGATCCGCGGGGGGCTACGAGCAGTACTTC. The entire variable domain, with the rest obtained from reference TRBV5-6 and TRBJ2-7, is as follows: DAGVTQSPTHLIKTRGQQVTLRCSPKSGHDTVSWYQQALGQGPQFIFQYYEEEERQRGNFPDRFSGHQFPNYSSELNVNALLLGDSALYLCASSLGSAGGYEQYFGPGTRLTVT.

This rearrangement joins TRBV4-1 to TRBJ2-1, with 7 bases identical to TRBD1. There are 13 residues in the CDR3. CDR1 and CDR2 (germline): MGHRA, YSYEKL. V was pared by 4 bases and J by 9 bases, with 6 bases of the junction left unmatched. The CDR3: CASSLLTGTEQFF. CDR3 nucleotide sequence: TGCGCCAGCAGCCTCTTGACAGGGACTGAGCAGTTCTTC.

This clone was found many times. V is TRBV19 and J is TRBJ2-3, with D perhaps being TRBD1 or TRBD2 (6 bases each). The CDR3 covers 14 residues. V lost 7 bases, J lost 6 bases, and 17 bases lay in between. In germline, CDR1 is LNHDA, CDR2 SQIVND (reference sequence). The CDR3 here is CASTLGSGADTQYF. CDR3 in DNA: TGTGCCAGTACCCTTGGATCGGGGGCGGATACGCAGTATTTT. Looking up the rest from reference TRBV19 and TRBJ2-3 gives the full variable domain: DGGITQSPKYLFRKEGQNVTLSCEQNLNHDAMYWYRQDPGQGLRLIYYSQIVNDFQKGDIAEGYSVSREKKESFPLTVTSAQKNPTAFYLCASTLGSGADTQYFGPGTRLTVL.

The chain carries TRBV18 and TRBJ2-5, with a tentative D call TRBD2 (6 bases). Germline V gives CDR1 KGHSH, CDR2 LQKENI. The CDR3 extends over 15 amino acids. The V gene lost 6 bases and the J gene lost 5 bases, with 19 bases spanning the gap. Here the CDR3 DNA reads TGTGCCAGCTCCCCCGGACTAAACGATGGGGAGACCCAGTACTTC. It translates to CASSPGLNDGETQYF.